This TCR beta chain was found in a study of blood T cells in healthy people across ages. In germline, CDR1 is DFQATT, CDR2 SNEGSKA (reference sequence). The trim removed 5 bases at V and 5 bases at J, leaving 10 bases unmatched. There are 14 residues in the CDR3. This clonotype was observed a handful of times. A J-beta primer mix and a sample-barcoded 5' primer were used in a second PCR of about 6 to 12 cycles. Each CDR3 protein is one row after TCRdb ran MiXCR on the 5' RACE reads. Here the sample spans just under 900,000 distinct CDR3 sequences, about 28% being singletons. The receptor was isolated from a woman aged 80 or older in good health. The source material was blood. The rearrangement links TRBV20-1 to TRBJ1-1, with 8 bases fitting TRBD1. CDR3 in amino acids: CSARGQGGRTEAFF. The DNA of the CDR3 is TGCAGTGCTCGCGGACAGGGTGGGAGGACTGAAGCTTTCTTT.